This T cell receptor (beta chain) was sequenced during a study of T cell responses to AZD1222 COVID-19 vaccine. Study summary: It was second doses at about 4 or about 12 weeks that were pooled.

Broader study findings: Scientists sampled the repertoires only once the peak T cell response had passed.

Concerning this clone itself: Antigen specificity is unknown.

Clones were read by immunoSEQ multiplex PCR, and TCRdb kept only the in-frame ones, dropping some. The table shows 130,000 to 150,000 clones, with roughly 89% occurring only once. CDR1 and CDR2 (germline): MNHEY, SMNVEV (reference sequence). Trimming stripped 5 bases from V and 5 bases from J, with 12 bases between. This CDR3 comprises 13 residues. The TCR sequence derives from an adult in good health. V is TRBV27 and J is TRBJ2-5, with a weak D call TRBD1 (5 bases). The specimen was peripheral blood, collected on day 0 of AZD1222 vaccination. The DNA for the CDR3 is TGTGCCAGCAGTGCCAGGGTGTGGGAGACCCAGTACTTC. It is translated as CASSARVWETQYF.